These 28 T cell receptor beta chains originate from one sample sequenced in a study of blood T cell repertoires in COVID-19. Some clones are missing from TCRdb's copy, which holds only in-frame ones; the method was immunoSEQ multiplex PCR. Found here are under 25,000 clones, 80% to 90% of them singletons; the top ten hold about 20%. Material for sequencing was peripheral blood. Receptor source: a man aged 70-80 years in a cohort sampled during active COVID-19.

The rearrangement links TRBV4-1 to TRBJ1-2; 7 bases align to TRBD1. This CDR3 spans 16 amino acids. Germline CDR1 reads MGHRA; CDR2 reads YSYEKL. V lost 2 bases and J lost 6; bases outside the gene matches: 12. Here the CDR3 reads CASSQPYHRDSNGYTF. The CDR3 bases are TGCGCCAGCAGCCAACCCTACCACCGGGACAGTAATGGCTACACCTTC.

The rearrangement links TRBV10-3 to TRBJ2-1; weak D call: TRBD2 (6 bases). The CDR3 contains 14 residues. Trimming took off 6 bases at V and 6 bases at J, with 15 bases between the two ends. CDR1 and CDR2 (germline): ENHRY, SYGVKD. The CDR3 sequence is CAIRGRDLSNEQFF. CDR3 coding DNA: TGTGCCATCAGGGGGCGGGACCTCTCCAATGAGCAGTTCTTC.

The chain couples TRBV7-9 to TRBJ2-7; tentatively, D is TRBD1 (5 bases). The CDR3 is made up of 13 amino acids. Between the trimmed V and J ends, which lost 6 bases and 6 bases, there was a span of 15 bases. The germline CDR1 and CDR2 sequences are SEHNR and FQNEAQ (reference sequence). The CDR3 sequence is CASRQSQGGEQYF. CDR3 coding DNA: TGTGCCAGCAGACAAAGTCAGGGTGGCGAGCAGTACTTC.

This chain's CDR3 is CASSQDRGNEQFF. CDR3 DNA: TGTGCCAGCAGCCAAGACCGGGGTAATGAGCAGTTCTTC. V and J are TRBV7-9 and TRBJ2-1; possible D gene TRBD2, 5 bases. CDR3 size: 13 residues. Germline CDR1 and CDR2: SEHNR and FQNEAQ (reference sequence). V lost 5 bases and J lost 7, with 12 bases in between.

V gene TRBV7-9 combines with J gene TRBJ2-7; 8 bases agree with TRBD1. Germline CDR1 SEHNR, CDR2 FQNEAQ (reference sequence). This CDR3 has 14 residues. Germline trimming cut 4 bases from V and 2 bases from J; bases unmatched to any gene: 4. CDR3 residues: CASSSQGATYEQYF. CDR3 DNA sequence: TGTGCCAGCAGCTCCCAGGGGGCGACCTACGAGCAGTACTTC.

This sequence joins TRBV6-2 or TRBV6-3 and TRBJ2-7, with 11 nucleotides matching TRBD2. The CDR3 length is 15 residues. The trim removed 2 bases at V and 5 bases at J, leaving 5 bases unmatched. CDR1 and CDR2 (germline): MNHEY, SVGEGT. The CDR3 DNA reads as TGTGCCAGCAGTTACCCAACTAGCGGGAGCGACGAGCAGTACTTC. It translates to CASSYPTSGSDEQYF.

This clone was detected once. The chain is built from TRBV10-3 and TRBJ2-7, with D maybe TRBD1 (6 bases). The CDR3 is 15 residues long. CDR1 is ENHRY, CDR2 SYGVKD, per germline. With 0 bases removed from V and 0 bases from J, the gap between germline ends came to 9 bases. The CDR3 sequence: CAISESQGSSYEQYF. CDR3 DNA: TGTGCCATCAGTGAGTCGCAGGGGAGCTCCTACGAGCAGTACTTC.

This clone was counted only a few times. CDR3 DNA: TGTGCCAGCAGCGACAGGCCATTGGATGGCTACACCTTC. Translating it yields CASSDRPLDGYTF. The J gene is TRBJ1-2, the V gene TRBV28; D perhaps matches TRBD1 (6 bases). This CDR3 spans 13 amino acids. CDR1 and CDR2 from the germline V gene are MDHEN and SYDVKM. With 6 bases removed from V and 6 bases from J, the gap between germline ends came to 14 bases.

The chain employs TRBV19 and TRBJ2-2, with 7 bases lining up with TRBD2. Germline V gene data show CDR1 as LNHDA and CDR2 as SQIVND (reference sequence). V lost 4 bases and J lost 6; bases outside the gene matches: 11. CDR3 length: 16 residues. CDR3 sequence: CASSRETSGASGELFF. The CDR3 DNA reads as TGTGCCAGTAGTAGAGAGACAAGCGGGGCCTCCGGGGAGCTGTTTTTT.

The V call is TRBV4-3, the J call TRBJ2-7, with 8 bases fitting TRBD1. V was pared by 4 bases and J by 1 base, with 3 bases of the junction left unmatched. The CDR3 sequence is 14 residues long. Looked up from germline, CDR1 is LGHNA and CDR2 is YSLEER. Here the CDR3 DNA reads TGCGCCAGCAGCCGGAACAGGGGGTCCTACGAGCAGTACTTC. Translation gives CASSRNRGSYEQYF.

The chain employs TRBV2 and TRBJ1-2; a possible D gene is TRBD1 (6 bases). Trimming stripped 4 bases from V and 8 bases from J, with 14 bases between. Germline CDR1 reads SNHLY; CDR2 reads FYNNEI. CDR3 length: 13 amino acids. The chain's CDR3 is CASSATGWAGYTF. The DNA of the CDR3 is TGTGCCAGCAGTGCAACAGGGTGGGCGGGCTACACCTTC.

The chain is built from TRBV6-5 and TRBJ2-7, with 7 bases identical to TRBD1. The CDR3 spans 13 residues. Losses at the gene ends were 1 base for V and 7 bases for J; bases not matched to a gene: 4. Germline CDR1 MNHEY, CDR2 SVGAGI. The CDR3 loop reads CASSYLQGWEQYF. The CDR3, as DNA: TGTGCCAGCAGTTACTTACAGGGGTGGGAGCAGTACTTC.

The chain has TRBV7-2 and TRBJ2-3; 11 bases are shared with TRBD1. Germline V CDR1 and CDR2: SGHTA, FQGNSA. The CDR3 is made up of 16 amino acids. The V segment lost 5 bases and the J segment 5 bases; nucleotides outside the gene matches: 9. This CDR3 reads CASSIPGQGGKDTQYF. CDR3 DNA sequence: TGTGCCAGCAGCATACCGGGACAGGGGGGAAAAGATACGCAGTATTTT.

The chain has TRBV2 and TRBJ2-7, with 9 positions matching TRBD2. This CDR3 is built from 15 residues. The V segment lost 8 bases and the J segment 6 bases; nucleotides outside the gene matches: 14. The germline CDR1 and CDR2 sequences are SNHLY and FYNNEI. The CDR3 protein is CASGKAGGRAFEQYF. Written as DNA, the CDR3 is TGTGCCAGCGGAAAAGCGGGCGGGAGGGCCTTCGAGCAGTACTTC.

This clone turned up a few times. The CDR3 protein is CASSRLAKPYEQYF. CDR3 in DNA: TGTGCCAGCAGCCGACTAGCGAAGCCCTACGAGCAGTACTTC. The chain couples TRBV5-4 to TRBJ2-7; 8 nucleotides match TRBD2. The junction had 5 bases not matched to a gene; V was cut back by 4 bases and J by 2 bases. CDR3 length: 14 amino acids. From germline, CDR1 is SGHNT and CDR2 YYREEE (reference sequence).

J is TRBJ2-7 and V is TRBV7-6; possibly TRBD2 for D (5 bases). Germline-derived CDR1 and CDR2 are SGHVS and FNYEAQ. The CDR3 length is 15 residues. V shed 2 bases and J shed 1 base, with 12 bases lying between them. CDR3 protein: CASSLHGRGSYEQYF. The DNA for the CDR3 is TGTGCCAGCAGCTTACACGGACGGGGATCCTACGAGCAGTACTTC.

V usage is TRBV5-5 and J usage is TRBJ2-3, with 14 bases aligning to TRBD2. Trimming took 4 bases from V and 6 from J; bases not matched to a gene: 10. CDR1 is SGHKS and CDR2 is YYEKEE in the germline V gene (reference sequence). The CDR3 is 17 amino acids. Here the CDR3 DNA reads TGTGCCAGCAGCCTGGGACTAGCGGGAGCGCGAGGGGATACGCAGTATTTT. As protein: CASSLGLAGARGDTQYF.

V is TRBV20-1 and J is TRBJ2-5, with 9 bases that match TRBD1. Germline V gene sequence: CDR1 DFQATT, CDR2 SNEGSKA (reference sequence). The V segment lost 3 bases and the J segment 4 bases; nucleotides outside the gene matches: 15. The CDR3 length is 17 residues. CDR3 nucleotide sequence: TGCAGTGCTAGTCCCAGGTCCGGGACAGGGTACCGAGAGACCCAGTACTTC. Protein product: CSASPRSGTGYRETQYF.

This clone showed up just a few times. This chain connects TRBV7-2 to TRBJ1-5, with unresolved D. Germline V lookup: CDR1 SGHTA, CDR2 FQGNSA. The CDR3 has 12 residues. The germline V and J ends were trimmed by 3 bases and 5 bases, with 5 bases remaining between them. The CDR3 DNA sequence: TGTGCCAGCAGCTTTCCCTATCAGCCCCAGCATTTT. Its protein product is CASSFPYQPQHF.

This sequence joins TRBV7-8 and TRBJ2-7; no clear D gene. There are 14 residues in the CDR3. The germline V gene encodes CDR1 SGHVS and CDR2 FQNEAQ. Trimming cost V 3 bases and J 2 bases, with 11 bases left between them. This CDR3 reads CASSLGLPPYEQYF. The CDR3 region has the DNA TGTGCCAGCAGCTTGGGCCTACCACCCTACGAGCAGTACTTC.

J is TRBJ2-5 and V is TRBV7-2; 10 bases align to TRBD1. Trimming took 5 bases from V and 4 from J; bases not matched to a gene: 7. There are 15 residues in the CDR3. CDR1 and CDR2 from the germline V gene are SGHTA and FQGNSA. The CDR3 coding sequence is TGTGCCAGCAGCCCCCGGGACAGGGGACGAGAGACCCAGTACTTC. Amino acids: CASSPRDRGRETQYF. The full variable domain, in which reference TRBV7-2 and TRBJ2-5 provide the parts outside the CDR3, is GAGVSQSPSNKVTEKGKDVELRCDPISGHTALYWYRQSLGQGLEFLIYFQGNSAPDKSGLPSDRFSAERTGGSVSTLTIQRTQQEDSAVYLCASSPRDRGRETQYFGPGTRLLVL.

Concerning this clone: Mismatch with germline at one junction end may stem from a read error. CDR3: CASSLGPSRGVNGNTIYF. The CDR3 coding sequence is TGTGCTAGCAGCTTAGGGCCATCCCGGGGAGTAAATGGAAACACCATATATTTT. The chain employs TRBV7-7 and TRBJ1-3; no clear D. CDR1 SSHAT and CDR2 FNYEAQ come from the germline V gene (reference sequence). The CDR3 contains 18 residues.

The chain employs TRBV6-2 or TRBV6-3 and TRBJ2-1; the match to TRBD2 covers 8 bases. Germline V gene sequence: CDR1 MNHEY, CDR2 SVGEGT. Germline trimming cut 6 bases from V and 2 bases from J; bases unmatched to any gene: 6. The length of the CDR3 is 15 residues. The CDR3 DNA is TGTGCCAGCAGCCCGACTAGCGCGACCTACAATGAGCAGTTCTTC. This sequence encodes CASSPTSATYNEQFF.

This chain uses TRBV6-5 with TRBJ1-2; 8 nucleotides match TRBD1. There are 15 residues in the CDR3. Looked up from germline, CDR1 is MNHEY and CDR2 is SVGAGI. The trim removed 10 bases at V and 4 bases at J, leaving 14 bases unmatched. The CDR3 loop is CAITTQGATIYGYTF. CDR3 DNA: TGTGCCATTACAACTCAGGGGGCGACCATCTATGGCTACACCTTC.

This clone occurred once. The V and J genes are TRBV11-2 and TRBJ2-7, with a weak D call TRBD1 (6 bases). This CDR3 comprises 12 residues. From germline, CDR1 is SGHAT and CDR2 FQNNGV. Trimming stripped 4 bases from V and 6 bases from J, with 10 bases between. This CDR3 reads CASSSGQPEQYF. For the CDR3, the DNA is TGTGCCAGCAGCTCGGGACAACCCGAGCAGTACTTC.

The chain has TRBV27 and TRBJ1-5; D not resolved. Germline values: CDR1 MNHEY, CDR2 SMNVEV (reference sequence). With 0 bases removed from V and 1 base from J, the gap between germline ends came to 13 bases. The CDR3 runs to 17 residues. The CDR3 here is CASSLSGGLGSNQPQHF. The DNA of the CDR3 is TGTGCCAGCAGTTTATCGGGAGGGTTGGGAAGCAATCAGCCCCAGCATTTT.

V is TRBV18 and J is TRBJ2-3; 7 bases fit TRBD1. The germline CDR1 and CDR2 sequences are KGHSH and LQKENI. J was trimmed by 1 base and V by 4 bases; bases with no gene match: 5. The CDR3 contains 15 residues. The CDR3 region has the DNA TGTGCCAGCTCACGACAGGGTTCAGGCACAGATACGCAGTATTTT. It translates to CASSRQGSGTDTQYF.

The rearrangement joins TRBV7-9 to TRBJ2-2; D gene unclear. Trimming took off 5 bases at V and 3 bases at J, with 4 bases between the two ends. Looked up from germline, CDR1 is SEHNR and CDR2 is FQNEAQ (reference sequence). CDR3 length: 12 amino acids. CDR3 coding DNA: TGTGCCAGCAGCCAGGACACCGGGGAGCTGTTTTTT. Protein: CASSQDTGELFF.